This TCR beta chain is from a study of blood T cell repertoires in COVID-19. Across the study: Specimens from acute and convalescent COVID-19 originated in the United States, Italy and Spain.

Germline V gene lookup returns CDR1 SEHNR and CDR2 FQNEAQ (reference sequence). V lost 6 bases to trimming and J lost 2 bases, with 9 bases between them. The CDR3 totals 13 residues. The assay was immunoSEQ multiplex PCR, and TCRdb's table has in-frame clones only and misses some. The table shows about 200,000 clones, with almost 90% occurring only once. The sample comprised peripheral blood. This TCR came from a man aged 45-60 years with acute or convalescent COVID-19. The V call is TRBV7-9, the J call TRBJ2-3; the D gene is possibly TRBD2 (6 bases). CDR3 DNA: TGTGCCAGCAGGGAGGGAACCACAGATACGCAGTATTTT. Translating gives CASREGTTDTQYF.